The clone carrying this T cell receptor (beta chain) was recorded a few times. The antigen is undetermined. The CDR3 runs to 16 residues. J was trimmed by 5 bases and V by 6 bases; bases with no gene match: 13. Germline loops: CDR1 DFQATT, CDR2 SNEGSKA (reference sequence). The data were obtained in a study of T cells in Graves' hyperthyroidism and ophthalmopathy. Ophthalmopathy cases met thresholds of Clinical Activity Score at least 3, NOSPECS grade at least 4 and duration under 3 months. Lactation, pregnancy, other autoimmune disease or uncontrolled infection excluded patients. The investigators amplified TCR beta CDR3 regions from RNA transcripts. Researchers ran a first-round RT-PCR on the TCR CDR3 using the HTBI primer set. TCRdb itself ran the multiplex PCR reads through MiXCR, one entry per CDR3 protein. Of roughly 560,000 distinct CDR3 sequences in the sample, under 15% were seen once. Study findings and constraints: In the blood, most expanded thyroid clonotypes above 0.001 appeared as well.

Sequencing used blood. This receptor was taken from a woman in her 40s with Graves' ophthalmopathy. V is TRBV20-1 and J is TRBJ2-5, with 12 bases fitting TRBD2. CDR3 loop: CSADPRLAGDVETQYF. CDR3 bases: TGCAGTGCCGACCCCCGACTAGCGGGAGATGTTGAGACCCAGTACTTC.